This T cell receptor (beta chain) was documented in a study of T cell responses to AZD1222 COVID-19 vaccine. Study context: Whether given at about 4 or about 12 weeks, second doses were pooled. Study observations and caveats: Only six AZD1222 recipients tested seropositive at baseline. Females made up more of the donors, who were largely white British, and clonal diversity may have come out too low. Elevations in Spike-specific TCR breadth and depth followed administration of two AZD1222 doses.

Germline lookup yields CDR1 SGHKS and CDR2 YYEKEE (reference sequence). The V and J ends lost 1 base and 3 bases respectively, with 7 bases between them. CDR3 length: 13 amino acids. Sequencing used immunoSEQ multiplex PCR; TCRdb keeps in-frame clones, though not all of them. This sample has 130,000 to 150,000 clones, with roughly nine tenths found just once. This clone was seen a single time. Its specificity is not known. This chain uses TRBV5-5 with TRBJ2-5, with D possibly being TRBD2 (5 bases). Here the sequenced sample was peripheral blood, taken on day 0 of AZD1222 vaccination. The clonotype originates from an adult in good health. Here the CDR3 reads CASSLYGKETQYF. The CDR3 DNA sequence: TGTGCCAGCAGCTTGTACGGGAAAGAGACCCAGTACTTC.